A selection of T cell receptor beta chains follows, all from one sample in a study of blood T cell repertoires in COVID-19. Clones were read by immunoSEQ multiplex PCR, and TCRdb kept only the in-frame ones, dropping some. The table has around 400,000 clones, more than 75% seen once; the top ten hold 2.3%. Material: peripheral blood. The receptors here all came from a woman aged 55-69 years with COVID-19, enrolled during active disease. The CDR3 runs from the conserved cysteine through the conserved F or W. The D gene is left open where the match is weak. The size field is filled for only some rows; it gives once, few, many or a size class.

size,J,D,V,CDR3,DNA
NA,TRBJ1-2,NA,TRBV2,CASTSVPADYGYTF,TGTGCCAGCACCAGCGTCCCGGCCGACTATGGCTACACCTTC
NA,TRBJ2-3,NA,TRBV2,CASKPGLLTDTQYF,TGTGCCAGCAAACCGGGACTTCTCACAGATACGCAGTATTTT
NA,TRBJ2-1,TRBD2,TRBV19,CASSIGRTSGATSYNEQFF,TGTGCCAGTAGTATAGGGCGGACTAGCGGGGCCACCTCCTACAATGAGCAGTTCTTC
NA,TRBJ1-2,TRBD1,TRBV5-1,CASSPRARGREDYGYTF,TGCGCCAGCAGCCCTCGAGCCAGGGGGCGCGAGGACTATGGCTACACCTTC
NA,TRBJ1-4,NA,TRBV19,CASRQATNEKLFF,TGTGCCAGCAGACAGGCAACTAATGAAAAACTGTTTTTT
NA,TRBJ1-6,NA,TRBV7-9,CASSLAAGNSPLHF,TGTGCCAGCAGCTTAGCGGCAGGGAATTCACCCCTCCACTTT
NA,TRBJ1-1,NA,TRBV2,CASSDRGMNTEAFF,TGTGCCAGCAGTGACAGGGGTATGAACACTGAAGCTTTCTTT
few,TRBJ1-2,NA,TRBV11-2,CASSLGSRVDGYTF,TGTGCCAGCAGCTTAGGAAGTCGGGTGGATGGCTACACCTTC
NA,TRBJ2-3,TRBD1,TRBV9,CASSVVGTGGDTQYF,TGTGCCAGCAGCGTAGTCGGGACAGGGGGAGATACGCAGTATTTT
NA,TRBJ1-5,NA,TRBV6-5,CASSSGGNQPQHF,TGTGCCAGCAGTTCCGGAGGCAATCAGCCCCAGCATTTT
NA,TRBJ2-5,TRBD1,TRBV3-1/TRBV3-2,CASSRQGARETQYF,TGTGCCAGCAGCAGACAGGGGGCTCGGGAGACCCAGTACTTC
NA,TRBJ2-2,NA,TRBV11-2,CASSLITPAGELFF,TGTGCCAGCAGTTTAATAACTCCCGCCGGGGAGCTGTTTTTT
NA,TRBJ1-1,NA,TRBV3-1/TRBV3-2,CASSRALEAFF,TGTGCCAGCAGCCGGGCCCTTGAAGCTTTCTTT
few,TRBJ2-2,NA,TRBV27,CASSLFSNTGELFF,TGTGCCAGCAGTTTATTCTCGAACACCGGGGAGCTGTTTTTT
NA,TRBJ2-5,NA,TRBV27,CASQGRGQETQYF,TGTGCCAGCCAAGGCCGGGGGCAAGAGACCCAGTACTTC
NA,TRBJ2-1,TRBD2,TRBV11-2,CASRRTSSGGRNNEQFF,TGTGCCAGCAGGCGTACCTCCAGCGGGGGGAGGAACAATGAGCAGTTCTTC
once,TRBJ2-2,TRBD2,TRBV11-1,CASSPSGGLNTGELFF,TGTGCCAGCAGTCCCTCGGGAGGGCTGAACACCGGGGAGCTGTTTTTT
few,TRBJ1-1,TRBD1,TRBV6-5,CASTRTGNTEAFF,TGTGCCAGCACCCGGACAGGGAACACTGAAGCTTTCTTT
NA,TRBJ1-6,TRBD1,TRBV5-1,CASSLATGSFWSPLHF,TGCGCCAGCAGCCTAGCGACAGGGTCCTTCTGGTCACCCCTCCACTTT
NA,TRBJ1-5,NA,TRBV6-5,CAVTGMGRSNQPQHF,TGTGCCGTCACAGGGATGGGCCGGAGCAATCAGCCCCAGCATTTT
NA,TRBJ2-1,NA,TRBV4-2,CASSPESFDEQFF,TGTGCCAGCAGCCCCGAAAGCTTCGATGAGCAGTTCTTC
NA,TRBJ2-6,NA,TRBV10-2,CASSEGQPFSGANVLTF,TGCGCCAGCAGTGAGGGACAGCCTTTCTCTGGGGCCAACGTCCTGACTTTC
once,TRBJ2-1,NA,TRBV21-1,CASSKLAGDRSSYNEQFF,TGTGCCAGCAGCAAACTAGCGGGGGACCGGAGCTCCTACAATGAGCAGTTCTTC
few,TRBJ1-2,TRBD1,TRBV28,CASSLGQEHYTF,TGTGCCAGCAGTCTCGGACAGGAGCACTACACCTTC
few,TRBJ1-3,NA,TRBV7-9,CASSLGSAGAAGNTIYF,TGTGCCAGCAGCTTAGGTAGTGCGGGAGCTGCTGGAAACACCATATATTTT
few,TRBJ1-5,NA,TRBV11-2,CASSSRGPHQPQHF,TGTGCCAGCAGCTCCCGCGGCCCTCATCAGCCCCAGCATTTT
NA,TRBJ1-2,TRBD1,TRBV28,CASRGQGDSNYGYTF,TGTGCCAGCAGGGGACAGGGCGATTCTAACTATGGCTACACCTTC
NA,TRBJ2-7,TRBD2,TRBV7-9,CASSLALAGGPREQYF,TGTGCCAGCAGCTTAGCGCTAGCGGGGGGCCCCCGCGAGCAGTACTTC
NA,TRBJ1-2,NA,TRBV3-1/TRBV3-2,CASSQRTVTGYGYTF,TGTGCCAGCAGCCAAAGGACAGTTACTGGCTATGGCTACACCTTC
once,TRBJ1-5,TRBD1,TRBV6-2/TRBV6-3,CASSGPGQGHQPQHF,TGTGCCAGCAGTGGCCCGGGACAGGGTCATCAGCCCCAGCATTTT
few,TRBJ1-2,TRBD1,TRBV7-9,CASSLGQGLDYGYTF,TGTGCCAGCAGCCTCGGACAGGGTCTGGACTATGGCTACACCTTC